Reported below is one TCR beta chain. This receptor's antigen is unknown. Base qualities are not recorded, but no much larger clone differs from it by a single base. This sample was taken from a study of T cell responses to AZD1222 COVID-19 vaccine listed by TCRdb under 2021. Study-wide context: AZD1222 recipients given second doses at about 4 weeks or at about 12 weeks were pooled, since spike-specific TCR depth and breadth were not found to differ between the two schedules. Trial participants were enrolled by age into subgroups of 18-55, 56-69 and 70-plus years, and around 140, 26 and 57 TCR-sequenced participants, respectively, were included in these subgroups. TCR sequencing was performed for approximately 240 trial participants, of whom around 200 were given two doses of AZD1222 and some 25 were given two doses of MenACWY control vaccine. Study-wide conclusions, independent of this receptor: Nearly half of unique spike-specific TCRs reportedly recognized epitopes outside regions mutated in the B.1.351 and B.1.1.7 variants. CD4 TCRs associated with the vaccine covered the entire spike protein, and the dominant responses were in regions 160-218 and 743-854. Spike-specific TCR breadth and depth rose significantly after two AZD1222 doses compared with day 0 and with MenACWY recipients. Because no day 14 peak-response samples were available, repertoires were characterized only after the peak T cell response. In the small 56-69-year group, the increase in depth fell short of significance, most likely because of low power. Conclusions about previously exposed vaccinees were limited because only six AZD1222 recipients were SARS-CoV-2 seropositive at baseline. Most participants were white British and females outnumbered males, and the authors suggested that clonal diversity may have been underestimated.

The V end loses 4 bases and the J end loses 8 bases, and a stretch of 15 bases separates them. CDR1 is given as SGHTA and CDR2 as FQGNSA, both from the germline V gene. From the cysteine up to the phenylalanine, the CDR3 has a length of 14 residues. Just the 42-base CDR3 DNA is kept, in frame starting at base 1. The time point label of this sample denotes: baseline before first vaccination. Vaccinee samples were obtained from the UK trials COV001 and COV002, which included a single-blind randomized controlled phase 2/3 trial of AZD1222 (ChAdOx1 nCoV-19) in healthy adults. For TCRbeta chain sequencing, PBMC samples were collected from trial participants at day 0 and at day 28 after the second dose. The CDR3 regions of human TCRbeta chains were analyzed by immunosequencing. The published analysis was carried out like this. Repertoire TCRs were matched against a reference library of SARS-CoV-2-specific TCRs generated with the MIRA antigen-specificity platform. Breadth was defined as the fraction of unique TCRs that were SARS-CoV-2-associated. Depth was defined as the fraction of total T cells that were SARS-CoV-2-associated. Using the MIRA data, each spike-specific TCR was mapped to the spike region that the TCR reacts to and placed in a CD4 or CD8 class. Log10-transformed breadth and depth values were compared by one-way ANOVA with Sidak's multiple comparisons tests. Here the immuneACCESS table is served through TCRdb, limited to in-frame sequences with V and J called. Missing clones are a known gap in these copies; in checked studies unresolved V genes cover under half, and the rest lacks a known reason. The V and J calls and the clone size are those of that table, but D and trimming were determined from the DNA. For this sample the table gives about 180,000 clones, of which almost 90% were detected only once. Less than 0.55% of the sample belongs to the ten largest clones.

This sample comprised peripheral blood, obtained on day 0 of AZD1222 vaccination. The chain was built from TRBV7-2 and TRBJ2-1; a confident D gene designation cannot be given. The receptor comes from an adult in good health. The base sequence is TGTGCCAGCAGCTCATACCGGCCCTGGGATGAGCAGTTCTTC. It encodes CASSSYRPWDEQFF. The full variable domain, completed from the reference TRBV7-2 and TRBJ2-1 proteins outside the CDR3, reads GAGVSQSPSNKVTEKGKDVELRCDPISGHTALYWYRQSLGQGLEFLIYFQGNSAPDKSGLPSDRFSAERTGGSVSTLTIQRTQQEDSAVYLCASSSYRPWDEQFFGPGTRLTVL.